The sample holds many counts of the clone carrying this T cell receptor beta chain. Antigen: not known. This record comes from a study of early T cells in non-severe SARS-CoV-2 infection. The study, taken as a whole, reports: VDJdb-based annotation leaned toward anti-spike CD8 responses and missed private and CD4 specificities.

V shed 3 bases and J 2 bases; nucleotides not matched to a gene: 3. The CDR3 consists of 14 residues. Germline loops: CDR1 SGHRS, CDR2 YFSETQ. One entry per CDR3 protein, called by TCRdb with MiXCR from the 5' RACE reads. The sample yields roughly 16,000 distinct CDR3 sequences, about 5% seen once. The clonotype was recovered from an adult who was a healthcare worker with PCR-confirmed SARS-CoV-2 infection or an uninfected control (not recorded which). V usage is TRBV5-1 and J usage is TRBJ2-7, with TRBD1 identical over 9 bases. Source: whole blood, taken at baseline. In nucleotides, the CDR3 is TGCGCCAGCAGCTGGGGACAGGGACCCTACGAGCAGTACTTC. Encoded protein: CASSWGQGPYEQYF.